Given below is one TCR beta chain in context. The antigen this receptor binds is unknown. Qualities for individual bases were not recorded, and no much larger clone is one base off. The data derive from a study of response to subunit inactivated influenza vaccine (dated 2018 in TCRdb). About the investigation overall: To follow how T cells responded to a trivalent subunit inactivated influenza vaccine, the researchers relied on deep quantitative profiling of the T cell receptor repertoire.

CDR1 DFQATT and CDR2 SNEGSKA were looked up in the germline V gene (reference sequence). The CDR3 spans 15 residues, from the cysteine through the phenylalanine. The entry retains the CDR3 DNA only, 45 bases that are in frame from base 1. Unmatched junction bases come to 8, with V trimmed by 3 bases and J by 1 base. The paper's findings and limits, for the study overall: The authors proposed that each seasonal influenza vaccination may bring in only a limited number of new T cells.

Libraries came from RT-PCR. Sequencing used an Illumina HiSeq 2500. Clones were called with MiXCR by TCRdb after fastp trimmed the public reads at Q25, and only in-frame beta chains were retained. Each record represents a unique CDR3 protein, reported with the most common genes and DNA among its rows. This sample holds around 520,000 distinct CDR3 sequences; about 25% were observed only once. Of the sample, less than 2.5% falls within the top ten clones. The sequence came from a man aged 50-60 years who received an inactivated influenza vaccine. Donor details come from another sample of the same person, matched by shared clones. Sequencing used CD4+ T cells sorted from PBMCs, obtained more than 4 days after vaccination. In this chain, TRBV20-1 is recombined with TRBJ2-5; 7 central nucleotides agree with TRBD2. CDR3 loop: CSASPASGTQETQYF. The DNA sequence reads TGCAGTGCTAGTCCGGCTAGCGGAACCCAAGAGACCCAGTACTTC.